This paragraph reports one TCR beta chain. Its antigen remains unidentified. No much larger clone exists at a distance of one base, and base qualities are not known. This specimen's time point label, interpreted: approximately 25 months on ibrutinib. For TCR beta library preparation, around 1.8 micrograms of genomic DNA were extracted from the cryopreserved PBMCs. High-throughput TCR beta sequencing was performed on longitudinal blood samples from CLL patients receiving ibrutinib monotherapy. The patients were enrolled in a single-center, open-label phase 2 trial of ibrutinib monotherapy. The sample comes from a study of cytotoxic CD8 clonotypes in ibrutinib-treated CLL (dated by TCRdb to the early 2020s). Notes on the research overall: The cohort included roughly 15 treatment-naive and approximately twelve relapsed/refractory patients; roughly 17 were IGHV unmutated. Partial responses were observed in about 25 patients and complete responses in 2; after a median follow-up of around 68 months, remission was maintained in around 14 patients and progression was observed in approximately 12. Response samples were taken after a median of around 13 months on treatment, ranging from roughly 6 to 36 months. An average of 255,043 productive templates and 94,082 productive rearrangements was obtained per sample. Of the approximately 94 people in the trial, around 24 had longitudinal samples available. Cryopreserved peripheral blood mononuclear cells were obtained before treatment, at response, and at either sustained remission or disease progression. Every remission and progressive disease sample was obtained while ibrutinib was still being received by the patients.

The CDR3 holds 15 amino acids from the cysteine to the phenylalanine. The CDR3 DNA has 45 bases and is translated from base 1. CDR1 MNHNS and CDR2 SASEGT are derived from the germline V gene. V is cut by 6 bases and J by 1 base, and the space between the germline ends is 16 bases. Broad study findings and their caveats: Clonality increased at ibrutinib response, stayed stable in sustained remission, and fell back toward baseline at progression. Baseline clonality exceeded that of age-matched healthy donors and correlated strongly with circulating CD8+ T-cell counts. Public clonotypes were rare and either shrank or stayed stable during treatment, and the rise in clonality at ibrutinib response reflected expansion of private clonotypes. Lymph node repertoires were not examined, and the timing of sampling was not matched between patients in sustained remission and those whose disease progressed.

Each clonotype received, on average, 10x coverage in deep resolution sequencing performed on a MiSeq, where the target depth lay between 1 in 1 million and 1 in 200,000 T cells. The immunoSEQ hsTCRB Kit was used to generate the TCR beta libraries. The authors' analysis ran thus. Data were analyzed with ImmunoSEQ Data Assistant and ImmunoSEQ Analyzer, with V, D and J genes assigned per IMGT definitions. Clonality, with values ranging from 0 to 1, was calculated as one minus the normalized Shannon entropy of productive rearrangement frequencies. Public clonotype analysis was restricted to overrepresented clonotypes comprising at least 0.05% of each patient's repertoire. Repertoires from some 14 age-matched healthy donors in immuneACCESS were used as clonality controls. As stored in TCRdb, this immuneACCESS dataset retains in-frame rearrangements with V and J assigned. A fraction of the clones does not appear; measured against another copy, unresolved V genes explain less than half of the discrepancy, and the remainder lacks a known reason. The V and J calls and clone size come from that table; D and trimming were worked out from the DNA. A total of 65,000 to 80,000 clones appear in this sample, 75% to 90% of them only once. The ten largest clones capture more than 35% of the sample.

Sequencing was performed on PBMCs, taken after 24 months of ibrutinib treatment. The chain is made from TRBV6-1 and TRBJ2-7; the D gene is perhaps TRBD2, from 7 matching bases. The TCR originated in a human donor with chronic lymphocytic leukemia. In nucleotides, the sequence is TGTGCCAGCAGGGGGGGCGGCGGGAGTTCCTACGAGCAGTACTTC. Its coded protein is CASRGGGGSSYEQYF.